The text below deals with one T cell receptor (beta chain). These data come from a study of T cell clusters in autoimmune cytopenias. Multiplex touch-down PCR amplified TRB using TRB-A and TRB-B pools in one tube. Following a re-call of the multiplex PCR reads, TCRdb has one entry per CDR3 protein and lacks DNA. Recorded here are 9,000 to 15,000 distinct CDR3 sequences; the top ten clones represent 23%. TRB was amplified from roughly 250 ng of peripheral blood genomic DNA per sample. The germline V gene encodes CDR1 LNHNV and CDR2 YYDKDF (reference sequence). The CDR3 contains 16 residues. This same sample was also taken into another study, of T cell repertoires in aging, cancer and after chemotherapy.

This sequence joins TRBV15 and TRBJ2-1; checking the TCRdb D call of TRBD1 is not possible without DNA. Sequencing was performed on peripheral blood. The source is a human donor in good health. CDR3 loop: CATSRDGRAGGDEQFF.